The sequence of this T cell receptor (beta chain) was determined in a study of T cell responses to AZD1222 COVID-19 vaccine. General study results and limits: Distributed over spike, vaccine-associated CD4 TCRs predominated at 160-218 and 743-854. A rise in Spike-specific TCR breadth and depth followed two AZD1222 doses.

In regard to this clone: Its antigen remains unknown.

Germline loops: CDR1 SGHTA, CDR2 FQGTGA. The CDR3 spans 14 residues. The ends were cut back, 4 bases at V and 9 bases at J, with 13 bases in the middle. The repertoire was sequenced with immunoSEQ multiplex PCR; TCRdb's copy has only in-frame clones and lacks some. The sample has more than 70,000 clones, roughly nine tenths seen once. The TCR comes from an adult in good health. The J gene is TRBJ1-6, the V gene TRBV7-3; possible D gene TRBD1, 6 bases. The sequencing used peripheral blood, collected on day 0 of AZD1222 vaccination. The CDR3 nucleotides read TGTGCCAGCAGCTCCGAAGTACAGGGTTCACCCCTCCACTTT. Translation: CASSSEVQGSPLHF.